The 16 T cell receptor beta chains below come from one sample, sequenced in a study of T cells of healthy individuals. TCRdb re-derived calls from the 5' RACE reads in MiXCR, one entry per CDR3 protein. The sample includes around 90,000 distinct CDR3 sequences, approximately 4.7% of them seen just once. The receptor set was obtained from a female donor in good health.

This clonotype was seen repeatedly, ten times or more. CDR3 loop: CSARPPFSSSYNEQFF. The DNA of the CDR3 is TGCAGTGCTAGACCTCCTTTTAGCAGCTCCTACAATGAGCAGTTCTTC. The V gene is TRBV20-1, the J gene TRBJ2-1; D call uncertain. V was shortened by 2 bases and J by 0 bases, with 14 bases between the two germline ends. The CDR3 has 16 residues. CDR1 DFQATT and CDR2 SNEGSKA come from the germline V gene (reference sequence).

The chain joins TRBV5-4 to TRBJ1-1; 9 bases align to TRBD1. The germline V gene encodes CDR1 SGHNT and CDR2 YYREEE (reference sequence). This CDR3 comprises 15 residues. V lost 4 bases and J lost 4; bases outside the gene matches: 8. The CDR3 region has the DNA TGTGCCAGCAGCCCCGGACAGGGGCCCAGCACTGAAGCTTTCTTT. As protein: CASSPGQGPSTEAFF.

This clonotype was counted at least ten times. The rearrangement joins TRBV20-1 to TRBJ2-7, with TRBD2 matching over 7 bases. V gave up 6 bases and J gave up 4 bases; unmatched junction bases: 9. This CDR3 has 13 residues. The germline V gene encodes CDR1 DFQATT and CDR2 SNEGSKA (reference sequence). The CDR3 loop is CSAPDRGVYEQYF. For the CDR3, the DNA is TGCAGTGCCCCAGACCGGGGGGTATACGAGCAGTACTTC.

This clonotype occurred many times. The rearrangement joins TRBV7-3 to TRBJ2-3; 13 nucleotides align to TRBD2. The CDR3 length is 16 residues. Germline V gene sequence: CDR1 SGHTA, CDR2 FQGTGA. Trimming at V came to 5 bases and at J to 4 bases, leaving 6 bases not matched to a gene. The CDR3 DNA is TGTGCCAGCAGCGAGGGACTAGCGGGAACCGCAGATACGCAGTATTTT. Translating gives CASSEGLAGTADTQYF.

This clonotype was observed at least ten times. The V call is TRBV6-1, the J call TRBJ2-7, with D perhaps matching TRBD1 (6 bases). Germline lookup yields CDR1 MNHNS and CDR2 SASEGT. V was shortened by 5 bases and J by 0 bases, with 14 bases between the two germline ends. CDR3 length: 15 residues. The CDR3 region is CASSTDRSSSYEQYF. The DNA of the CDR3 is TGTGCCAGCAGTACAGACAGGTCGAGCTCCTACGAGCAGTACTTC.

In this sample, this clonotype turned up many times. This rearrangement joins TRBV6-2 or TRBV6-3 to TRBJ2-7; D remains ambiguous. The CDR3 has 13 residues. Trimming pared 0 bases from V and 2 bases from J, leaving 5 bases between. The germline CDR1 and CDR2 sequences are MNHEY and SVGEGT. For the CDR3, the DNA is TGTGCCAGCAGTTACTCTACCGCCTACGAGCAGTACTTC. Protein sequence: CASSYSTAYEQYF.

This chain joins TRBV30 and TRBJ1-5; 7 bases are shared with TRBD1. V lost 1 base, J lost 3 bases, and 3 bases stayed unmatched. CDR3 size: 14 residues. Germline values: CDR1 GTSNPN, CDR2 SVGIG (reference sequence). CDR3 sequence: CAWSGQGANQPQHF. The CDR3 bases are TGTGCCTGGAGTGGACAGGGAGCCAATCAGCCCCAGCATTTT. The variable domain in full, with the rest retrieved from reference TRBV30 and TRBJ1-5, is SQTIHQWPATLVQPVGSPLSLECTVEGTSNPNLYWYRQAAGRGLQLLFYSVGIGQISSEVPQNLSASRPQDRQFILSSKKLLLSDSGFYLCAWSGQGANQPQHFGDGTRLSIL.

The CDR3 here is CSARDYGRGYEKLFF. DNA for the CDR3: TGCAGTGCTAGAGATTATGGCAGGGGATATGAAAAACTGTTTTTT. The chain has TRBV20-1 and TRBJ1-4, with D possibly TRBD1 on 6 matching bases. From germline, CDR1 is DFQATT and CDR2 SNEGSKA (reference sequence). V gave up 0 bases and J gave up 6 bases, with 14 bases separating them. CDR3 length: 15 residues.

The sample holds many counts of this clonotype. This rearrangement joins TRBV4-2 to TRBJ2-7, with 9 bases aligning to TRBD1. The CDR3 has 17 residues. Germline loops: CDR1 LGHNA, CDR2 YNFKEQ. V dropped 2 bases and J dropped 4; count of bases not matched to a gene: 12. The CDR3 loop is CASSQPATGGAGYEQYF. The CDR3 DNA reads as TGTGCCAGCAGCCAACCCGCTACAGGGGGCGCGGGGTACGAGCAGTACTTC.

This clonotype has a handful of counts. The CDR3 DNA sequence: TGTGCCAGCAGCCAAGATCAGGGGTCCCAAAACATTCAGTACTTC. It specifies CASSQDQGSQNIQYF. This rearrangement joins TRBV4-2 to TRBJ2-4; perhaps TRBD1 as D (6 bases). Germline assignment: CDR1 LGHNA and CDR2 YNFKEQ. This CDR3 comprises 15 residues. The V end lost 0 bases, the J end lost 5 bases, and 11 bases lay between the germline ends.

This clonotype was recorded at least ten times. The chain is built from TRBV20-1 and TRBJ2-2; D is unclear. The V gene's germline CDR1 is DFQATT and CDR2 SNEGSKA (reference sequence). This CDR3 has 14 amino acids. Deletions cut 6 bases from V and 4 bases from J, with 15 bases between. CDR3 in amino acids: CSAAVGPLTGELFF. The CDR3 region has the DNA TGCAGTGCCGCCGTCGGGCCCCTCACCGGGGAGCTGTTTTTT.

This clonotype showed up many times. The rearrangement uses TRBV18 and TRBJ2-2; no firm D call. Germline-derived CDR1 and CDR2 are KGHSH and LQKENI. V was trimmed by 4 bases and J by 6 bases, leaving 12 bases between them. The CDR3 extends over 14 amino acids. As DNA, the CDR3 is TGTGCCAGCTCACGCAAAAGGGAACCCGGGGAGCTGTTTTTT. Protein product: CASSRKREPGELFF.

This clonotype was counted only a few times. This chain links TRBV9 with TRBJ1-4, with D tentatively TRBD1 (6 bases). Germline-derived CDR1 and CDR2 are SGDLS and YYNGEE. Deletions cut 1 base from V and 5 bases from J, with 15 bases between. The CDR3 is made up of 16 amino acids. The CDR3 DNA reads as TGTGCCAGCAGCGTAACTCCGACAGGATACAATGAAAAACTGTTTTTT. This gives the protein CASSVTPTGYNEKLFF.

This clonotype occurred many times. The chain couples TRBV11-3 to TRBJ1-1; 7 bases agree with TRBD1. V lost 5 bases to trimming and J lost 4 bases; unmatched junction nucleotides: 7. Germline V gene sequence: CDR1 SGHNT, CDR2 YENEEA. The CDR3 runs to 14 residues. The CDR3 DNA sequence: TGTGCCAGCAGCCCGAGACAGGGTTCCACTGAAGCTTTCTTT. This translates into CASSPRQGSTEAFF.

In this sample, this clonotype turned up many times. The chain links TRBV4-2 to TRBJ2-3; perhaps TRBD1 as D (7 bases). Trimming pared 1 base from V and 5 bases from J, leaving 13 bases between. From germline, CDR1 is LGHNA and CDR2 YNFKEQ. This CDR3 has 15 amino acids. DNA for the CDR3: TGTGCCAGCAGCCAAGGGAACAGGGGAGGAGATACGCAGTATTTT. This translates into CASSQGNRGGDTQYF.

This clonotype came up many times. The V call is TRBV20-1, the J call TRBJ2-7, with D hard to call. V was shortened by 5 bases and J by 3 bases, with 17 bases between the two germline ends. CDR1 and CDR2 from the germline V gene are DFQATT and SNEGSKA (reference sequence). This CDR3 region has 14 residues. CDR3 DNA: TGCAGTGCTTATCGGGCCGTGCTTGACTACGAGCAGTACTTC. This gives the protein CSAYRAVLDYEQYF.